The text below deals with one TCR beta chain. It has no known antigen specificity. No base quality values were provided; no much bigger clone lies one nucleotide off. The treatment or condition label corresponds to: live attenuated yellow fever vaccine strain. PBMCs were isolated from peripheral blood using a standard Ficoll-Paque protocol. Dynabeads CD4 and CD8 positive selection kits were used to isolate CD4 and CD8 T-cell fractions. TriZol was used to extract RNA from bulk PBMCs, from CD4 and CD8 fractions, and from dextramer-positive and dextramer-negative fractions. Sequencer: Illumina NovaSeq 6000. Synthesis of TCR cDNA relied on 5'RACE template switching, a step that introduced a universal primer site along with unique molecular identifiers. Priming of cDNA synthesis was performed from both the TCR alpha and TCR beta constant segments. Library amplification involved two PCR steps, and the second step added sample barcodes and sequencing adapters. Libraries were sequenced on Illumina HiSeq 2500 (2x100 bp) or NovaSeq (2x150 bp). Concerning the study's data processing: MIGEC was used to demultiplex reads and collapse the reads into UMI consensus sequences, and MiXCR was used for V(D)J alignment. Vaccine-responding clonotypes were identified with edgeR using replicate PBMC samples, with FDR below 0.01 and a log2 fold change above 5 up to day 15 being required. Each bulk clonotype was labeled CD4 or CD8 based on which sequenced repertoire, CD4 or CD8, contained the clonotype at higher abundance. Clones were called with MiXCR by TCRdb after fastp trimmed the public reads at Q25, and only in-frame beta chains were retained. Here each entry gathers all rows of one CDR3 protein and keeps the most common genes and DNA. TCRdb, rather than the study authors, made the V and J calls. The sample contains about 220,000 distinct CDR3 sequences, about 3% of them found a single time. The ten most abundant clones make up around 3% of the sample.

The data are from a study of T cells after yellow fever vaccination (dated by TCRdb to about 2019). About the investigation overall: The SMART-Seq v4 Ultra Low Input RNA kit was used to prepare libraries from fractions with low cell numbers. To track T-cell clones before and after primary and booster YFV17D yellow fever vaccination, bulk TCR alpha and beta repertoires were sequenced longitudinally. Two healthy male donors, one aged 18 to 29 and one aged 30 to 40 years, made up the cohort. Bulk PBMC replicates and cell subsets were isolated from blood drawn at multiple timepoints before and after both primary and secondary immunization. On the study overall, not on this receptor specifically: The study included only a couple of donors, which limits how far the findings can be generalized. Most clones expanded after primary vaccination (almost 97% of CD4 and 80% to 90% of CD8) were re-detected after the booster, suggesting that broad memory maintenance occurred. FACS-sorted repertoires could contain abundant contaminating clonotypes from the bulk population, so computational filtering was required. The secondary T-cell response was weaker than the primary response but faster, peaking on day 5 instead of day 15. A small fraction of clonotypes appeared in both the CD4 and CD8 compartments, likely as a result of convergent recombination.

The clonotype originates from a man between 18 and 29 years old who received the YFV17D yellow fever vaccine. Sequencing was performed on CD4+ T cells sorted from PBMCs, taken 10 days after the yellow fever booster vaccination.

CDR3 reads: CASSLGGLPLQGLAYGYTF. In nucleotides, the sequence is TGTGCCAGCAGCTTAGGTGGCTTGCCTTTACAGGGGCTAGCCTATGGCTACACCTTC. This sequence uses TRBV7-2 and TRBJ1-2; 7 of the junction bases match TRBD1. Its CDR3 holds 19 amino acids, cysteine through phenylalanine. This entry keeps only the CDR3 DNA: 57 bases, framed from base 1. CDR1 SGHTA and CDR2 FQGNSA were looked up in the germline V gene. V trim: 1 base; J trim: 4 bases; unmatched bases: 18.